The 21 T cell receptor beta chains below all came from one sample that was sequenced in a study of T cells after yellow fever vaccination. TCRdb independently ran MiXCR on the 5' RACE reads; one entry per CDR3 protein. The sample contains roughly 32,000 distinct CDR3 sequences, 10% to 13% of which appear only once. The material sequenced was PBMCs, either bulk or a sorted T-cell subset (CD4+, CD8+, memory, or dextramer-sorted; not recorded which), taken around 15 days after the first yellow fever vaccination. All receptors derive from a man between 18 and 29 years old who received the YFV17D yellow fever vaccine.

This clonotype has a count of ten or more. The CDR3 nucleotides are TGTGCCAGCAGCGTAACCGGGACAGTTGGCTACACCTTC. This encodes CASSVTGTVGYTF. The chain joins TRBV7-2 to TRBJ1-2; 7 nucleotides match TRBD1. Germline-derived CDR1 and CDR2 are SGHTA and FQGNSA. The CDR3 covers 13 residues. Trimming cost V 5 bases and J 7 bases; bases outside gene matches: 7.

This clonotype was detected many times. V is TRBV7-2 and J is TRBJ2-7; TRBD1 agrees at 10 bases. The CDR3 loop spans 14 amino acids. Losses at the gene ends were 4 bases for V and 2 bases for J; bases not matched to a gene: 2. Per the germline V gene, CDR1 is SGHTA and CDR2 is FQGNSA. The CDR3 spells CASSWDRGPYEQYV. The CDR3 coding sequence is TGTGCCAGCAGCTGGGACAGGGGTCCCTACGAGCAGTACGTC.

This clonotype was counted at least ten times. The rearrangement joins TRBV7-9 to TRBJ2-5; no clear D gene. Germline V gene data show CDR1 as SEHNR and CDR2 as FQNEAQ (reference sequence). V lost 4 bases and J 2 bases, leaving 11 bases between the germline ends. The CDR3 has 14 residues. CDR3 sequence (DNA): TGTGCCAGCAGCTACTGGGCTTTACAAGAGACCCAGTACTTC. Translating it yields CASSYWALQETQYF.

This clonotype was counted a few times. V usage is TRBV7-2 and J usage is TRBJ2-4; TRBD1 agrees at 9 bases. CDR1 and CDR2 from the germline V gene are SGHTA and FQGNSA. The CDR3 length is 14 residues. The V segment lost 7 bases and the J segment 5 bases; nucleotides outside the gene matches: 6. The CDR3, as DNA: TGTGCCAGCAATCCGGGACAGGGACAAAACATTCAGTACTTC. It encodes CASNPGQGQNIQYF. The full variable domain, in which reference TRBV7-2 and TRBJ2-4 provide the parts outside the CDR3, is GAGVSQSPSNKVTEKGKDVELRCDPISGHTALYWYRQSLGQGLEFLIYFQGNSAPDKSGLPSDRFSAERTGGSVSTLTIQRTQQEDSAVYLCASNPGQGQNIQYFGAGTRLSVL.

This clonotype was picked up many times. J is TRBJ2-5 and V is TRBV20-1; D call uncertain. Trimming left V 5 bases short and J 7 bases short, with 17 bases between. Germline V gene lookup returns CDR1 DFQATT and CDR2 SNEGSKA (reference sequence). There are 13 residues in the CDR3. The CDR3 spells CSARVSAIGTQYF. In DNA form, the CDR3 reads TGCAGTGCTCGGGTCTCGGCAATAGGGACCCAGTACTTC.

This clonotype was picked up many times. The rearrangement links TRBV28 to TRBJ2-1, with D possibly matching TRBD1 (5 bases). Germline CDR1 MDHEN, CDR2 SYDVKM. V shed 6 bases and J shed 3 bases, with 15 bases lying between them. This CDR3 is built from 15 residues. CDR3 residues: CASSRPWGLYNEQFF. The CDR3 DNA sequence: TGTGCCAGCAGCCGCCCTTGGGGCCTCTACAATGAGCAGTTCTTC.

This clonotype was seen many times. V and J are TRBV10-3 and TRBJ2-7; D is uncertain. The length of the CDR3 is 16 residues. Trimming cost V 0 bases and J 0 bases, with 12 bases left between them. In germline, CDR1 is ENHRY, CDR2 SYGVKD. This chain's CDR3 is CAISESAQVSSYEQYF. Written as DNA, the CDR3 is TGTGCCATCAGTGAGTCGGCGCAGGTCAGCTCCTACGAGCAGTACTTC.

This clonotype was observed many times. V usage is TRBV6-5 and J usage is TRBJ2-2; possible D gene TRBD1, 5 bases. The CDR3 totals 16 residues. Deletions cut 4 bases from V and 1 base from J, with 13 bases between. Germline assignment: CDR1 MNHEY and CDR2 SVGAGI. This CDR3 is CASSLTRQRNTGELFF. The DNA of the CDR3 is TGTGCCAGCAGTTTAACCAGACAGAGGAACACCGGGGAGCTGTTTTTT.

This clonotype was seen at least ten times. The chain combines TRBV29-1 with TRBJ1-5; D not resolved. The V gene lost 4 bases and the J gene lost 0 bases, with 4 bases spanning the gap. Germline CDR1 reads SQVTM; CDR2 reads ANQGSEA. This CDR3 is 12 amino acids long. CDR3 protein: CSVVDSNQPQHF. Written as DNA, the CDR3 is TGCAGCGTTGTAGATAGCAATCAGCCCCAGCATTTT.

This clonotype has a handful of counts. CDR3 residues: CASSLLTGEQFF. DNA of the CDR3: TGTGCCAGCAGTTTGTTGACGGGTGAGCAGTTCTTC. The chain uses TRBV28 and TRBJ2-1; D is unresolved. The CDR3 is 12 residues long. Trimming took off 3 bases at V and 9 bases at J, with 9 bases between the two ends. Germline lookup yields CDR1 MDHEN and CDR2 SYDVKM.

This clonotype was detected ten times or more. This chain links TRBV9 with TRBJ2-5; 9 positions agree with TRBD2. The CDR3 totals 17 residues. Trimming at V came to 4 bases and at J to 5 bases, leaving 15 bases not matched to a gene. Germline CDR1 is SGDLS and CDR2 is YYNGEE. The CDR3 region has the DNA TGTGCCAGCAGCCCCGGAGGTGGCGGGGGGGCCCGTGAGACCCAGTACTTC. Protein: CASSPGGGGGARETQYF.

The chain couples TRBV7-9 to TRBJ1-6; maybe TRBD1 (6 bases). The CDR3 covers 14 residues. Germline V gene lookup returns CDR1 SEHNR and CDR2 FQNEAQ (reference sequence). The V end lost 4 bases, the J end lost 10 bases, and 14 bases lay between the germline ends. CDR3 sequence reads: CASSSEQGNSPLHF. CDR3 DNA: TGTGCCAGCAGCTCCGAACAGGGAAACTCACCCCTCCACTTT.

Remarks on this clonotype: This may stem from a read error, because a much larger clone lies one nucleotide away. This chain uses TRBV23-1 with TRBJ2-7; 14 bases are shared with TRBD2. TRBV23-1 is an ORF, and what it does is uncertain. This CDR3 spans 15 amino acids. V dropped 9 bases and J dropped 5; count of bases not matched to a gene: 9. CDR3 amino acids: CARRLAGGRFDEQYF. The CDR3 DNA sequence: TGCGCCAGACGACTAGCGGGGGGGAGGTTTGACGAGCAGTACTTC.

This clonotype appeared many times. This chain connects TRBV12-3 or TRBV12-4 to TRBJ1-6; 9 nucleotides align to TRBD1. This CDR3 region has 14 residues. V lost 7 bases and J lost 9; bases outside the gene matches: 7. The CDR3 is CASTLEGQGSPLHF. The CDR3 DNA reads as TGTGCCAGCACCCTTGAGGGACAGGGTTCACCCCTCCACTTT.

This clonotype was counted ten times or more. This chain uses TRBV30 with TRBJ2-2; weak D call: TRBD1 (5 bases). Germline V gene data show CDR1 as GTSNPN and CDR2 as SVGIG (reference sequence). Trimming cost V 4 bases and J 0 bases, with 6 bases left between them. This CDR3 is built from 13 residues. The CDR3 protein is CAWKGANTGELFF. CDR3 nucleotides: TGTGCCTGGAAAGGGGCGAACACCGGGGAGCTGTTTTTT.

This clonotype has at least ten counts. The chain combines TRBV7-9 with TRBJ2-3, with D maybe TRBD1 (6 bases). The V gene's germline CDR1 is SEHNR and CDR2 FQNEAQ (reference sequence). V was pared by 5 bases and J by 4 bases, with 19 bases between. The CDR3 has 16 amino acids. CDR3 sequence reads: CASSPRAGVASDTQYF. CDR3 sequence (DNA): TGTGCCAGCAGCCCCCGGGCAGGGGTCGCTTCAGATACGCAGTATTTT. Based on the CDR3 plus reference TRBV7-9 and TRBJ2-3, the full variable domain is DTGVSQNPRHKITKRGQNVTFRCDPISEHNRLYWYRQTLGQGPEFLTYFQNEAQLEKSRLLSDRFSAERPKGSFSTLEIQRTEQGDSAMYLCASSPRAGVASDTQYFGPGTRLTVL.

The CDR3 here is CASSPGIGGPYSNQPQHF. DNA for the CDR3: TGCGCCAGCAGCCCCGGGATTGGAGGGCCGTATAGCAATCAGCCCCAGCATTTT. The V call is TRBV4-3, the J call TRBJ1-5; D remains unclear. Deletions cut 4 bases from V and 0 bases from J, with 19 bases between. CDR1 is LGHNA, CDR2 YSLEER, per germline. CDR3 size: 18 residues.

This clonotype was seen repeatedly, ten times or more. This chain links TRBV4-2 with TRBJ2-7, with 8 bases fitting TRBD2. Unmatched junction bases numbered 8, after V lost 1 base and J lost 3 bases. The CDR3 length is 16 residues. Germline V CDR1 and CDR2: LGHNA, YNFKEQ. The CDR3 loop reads CASSQGSGGEYYEQYF. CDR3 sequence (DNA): TGTGCCAGCAGCCAAGGCTCCGGGGGGGAGTACTACGAGCAGTACTTC.

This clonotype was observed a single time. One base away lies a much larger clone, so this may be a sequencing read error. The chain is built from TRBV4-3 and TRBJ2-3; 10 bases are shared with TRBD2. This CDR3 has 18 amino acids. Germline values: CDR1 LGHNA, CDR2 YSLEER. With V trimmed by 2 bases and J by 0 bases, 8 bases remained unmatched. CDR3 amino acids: CASSQIPSGGLSTDTQYF. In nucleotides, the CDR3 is TGCGCCAGCAGCCAAATTCCTAGCGGGGGCTTGAGCACAGATACGCAGTATTTT.

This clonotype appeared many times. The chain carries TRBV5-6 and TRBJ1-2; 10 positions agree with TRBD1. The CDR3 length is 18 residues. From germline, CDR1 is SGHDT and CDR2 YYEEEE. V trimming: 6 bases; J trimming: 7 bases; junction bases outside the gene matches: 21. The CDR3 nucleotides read TGTGCCAGCACCCAAACCGGCGGGACAGGGGCGATGGAGTTTGGCTACACCTTC. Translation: CASTQTGGTGAMEFGYTF.

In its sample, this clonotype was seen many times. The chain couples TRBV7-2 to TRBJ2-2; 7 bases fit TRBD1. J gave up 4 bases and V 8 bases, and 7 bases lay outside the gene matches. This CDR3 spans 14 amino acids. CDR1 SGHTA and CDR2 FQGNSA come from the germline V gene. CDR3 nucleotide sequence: TGTGCCAGCGCCAAGGGGGCCGGCACCGGGGAGCTGTTTTTT. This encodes CASAKGAGTGELFF.